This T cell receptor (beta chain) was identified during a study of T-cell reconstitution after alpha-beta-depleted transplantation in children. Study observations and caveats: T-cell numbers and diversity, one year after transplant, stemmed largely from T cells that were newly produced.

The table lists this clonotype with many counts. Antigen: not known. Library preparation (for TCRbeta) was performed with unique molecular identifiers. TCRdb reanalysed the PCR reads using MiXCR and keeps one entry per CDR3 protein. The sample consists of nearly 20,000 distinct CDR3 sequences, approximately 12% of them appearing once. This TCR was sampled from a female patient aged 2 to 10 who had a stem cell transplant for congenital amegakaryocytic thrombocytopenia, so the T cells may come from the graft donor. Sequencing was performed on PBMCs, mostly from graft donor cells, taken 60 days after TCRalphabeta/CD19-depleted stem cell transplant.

The CDR3 loop reads CASSSPRLAKNIQYF. The CDR3 region has the DNA TGTGCCAGCAGCTCCCCAAGGCTAGCCAAAAACATTCAGTACTTC. The chain uses TRBV28 and TRBJ2-4; D not resolved. Germline V gives CDR1 MDHEN, CDR2 SYDVKM. CDR3 size: 15 residues. V shed 6 bases and J shed 0 bases, with 12 bases lying between them.